The source of this T cell receptor beta chain is a study of shared clonotypes between healthy human individuals. The germline CDR1 and CDR2 sequences are SGHKS and YYEKEE (reference sequence). This CDR3 is 19 amino acids long. Unmatched junction bases numbered 14, after V lost 5 bases and J lost 0 bases. This clone was recorded once. The assay was immunoSEQ multiplex PCR, and TCRdb's table has in-frame clones only and misses some. The table has 1,400,000 or so clones, around 98.5% seen once. The sequenced material came from naive CD4+ T cells sorted from blood. Noted subset: CD45RA+ positively selected. The source is a man aged 30 to 39 in good health. The rearrangement joins TRBV5-5 to TRBJ2-1; TRBD1 matches at 10 bases. DNA of the CDR3: TGTGCCAGCAGAACCGGGACAGGGGCTGGATCGAGCTCCTACAATGAGCAGTTCTTC. Protein sequence: CASRTGTGAGSSSYNEQFF.